The next 2 T cell receptor beta chains were all read from a single sample in a study of shared clonotypes between healthy human individuals. Clones were read by immunoSEQ multiplex PCR, and TCRdb kept only the in-frame ones, dropping some. The sample lists some 2,000,000 clones; about 95% were seen once. It was CD45RO-negative cells, positively selected for CCR7, that made up naive CD8 cells, with terminally differentiated effector memory CD45RA+ cells excluded. The material sequenced was naive CD8+ T cells sorted from blood. All receptors derive from a young man in good health.

Turning to this clone: Other DNA sequences in this specimen translate into the identical CDR3. The chain recombines TRBV5-6 with TRBJ1-1; no clear D gene. Trimming took 2 bases from V and 2 from J, leaving 4 bases between them. Germline V gene sequence: CDR1 SGHDT, CDR2 YYEEEE. The CDR3 totals 12 residues. The CDR3 bases are TGTGCCAGCAGCTTCGGCAACACTGAAGCTTTCTTT. Residues: CASSFGNTEAFF.

The chain links TRBV6-5 to TRBJ2-7; 9 positions agree with TRBD2. Trimming at V came to 5 bases and at J to 5 bases, leaving 10 bases not matched to a gene. CDR1 and CDR2 (germline): MNHEY, SVGAGI. This CDR3 spans 15 amino acids. CDR3 in DNA: TGTGCCAGCAGTCCCGTTAGCGGGAGTTTCGACGAGCAGTACTTC. Encoded protein: CASSPVSGSFDEQYF.